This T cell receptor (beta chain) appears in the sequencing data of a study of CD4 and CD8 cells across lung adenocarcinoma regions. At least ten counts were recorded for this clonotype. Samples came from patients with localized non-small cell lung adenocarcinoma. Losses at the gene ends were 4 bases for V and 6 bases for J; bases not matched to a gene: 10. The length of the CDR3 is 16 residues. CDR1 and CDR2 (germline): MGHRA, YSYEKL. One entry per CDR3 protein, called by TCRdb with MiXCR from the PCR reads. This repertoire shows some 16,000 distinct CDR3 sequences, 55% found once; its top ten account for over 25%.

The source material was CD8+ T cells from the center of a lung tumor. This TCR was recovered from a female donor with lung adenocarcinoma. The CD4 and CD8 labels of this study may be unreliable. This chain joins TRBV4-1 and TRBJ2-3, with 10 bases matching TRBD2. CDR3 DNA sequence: TGCGCCAGCAGCCCTATCCAACTAGCGGGGCCTGATACGCAGTATTTT. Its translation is CASSPIQLAGPDTQYF.